These 29 T cell receptor beta chains share one sample of origin, sequenced in a study of cytomegalovirus exposure and HLA in healthy donors (dated by TCRdb to about 2017). To prepare the library, the immunoSEQ multiplex PCR assay was applied. The table comes from immuneACCESS by way of TCRdb, which keeps in-frame sequences with V and J called. Part of the clones is missing from these tables; in studies checked, under half for an unresolved V gene and the rest for unknown reasons. Recorded for this sample are 110,000 or so clones; more than 70% of them occurred a single time. Around 2% of the sample rests with the top ten. The sequencing sample was made of PBMCs. Receptors were obtained from a man younger than 30 in good health and CMV-seronegative.

This clone was seen a few times. The rearrangement uses TRBV5-4 and TRBJ1-6; D possibly corresponds to TRBD1 (5 bases). Germline-derived CDR1 and CDR2 are SGHNT and YYREEE (reference sequence). CDR3 length: 15 residues. The V end lost 0 bases, the J end lost 8 bases, and 12 bases lay between the germline ends. The CDR3 loop reads CASSLESQAHSPLHF. The CDR3 DNA reads as TGTGCCAGCAGCTTGGAATCACAGGCTCATTCACCCCTCCACTTT.

The chain links TRBV28 to TRBJ1-1; TRBD1 aligns across 9 bases. The CDR3 has 15 amino acids. The germline V gene has CDR1 MDHEN and CDR2 SYDVKM. Trimming at V came to 5 bases and at J to 0 bases, leaving 4 bases not matched to a gene. This CDR3 reads CASSPTGGLNTEAFF. The CDR3 DNA is TGTGCCAGCAGTCCGACAGGGGGGTTGAACACTGAAGCTTTCTTT.

This sequence joins TRBV11-2 and TRBJ2-1; 10 bases map to TRBD1. The CDR3 extends over 15 amino acids. Germline assignment: CDR1 SGHAT and CDR2 FQNNGV. The ends lost 1 base at V and 6 bases at J; junction bases unmatched: 3. In nucleotides, the CDR3 is TGTGCCAGCAGCTTAGGAAGGACAGGGGGCAATGAGCAGTTCTTC. The encoded protein is CASSLGRTGGNEQFF.

The gene calls are TRBV18 and TRBJ2-7, with a tentative D call TRBD1 (5 bases). The V gene lost 5 bases and the J gene lost 5 bases, with 13 bases spanning the gap. The CDR3 runs 13 residues. Germline V gene sequence: CDR1 KGHSH, CDR2 LQKENI. The chain's CDR3 is CASSAGLMNEQYF. CDR3 bases: TGTGCCAGCTCAGCAGGGTTGATGAACGAGCAGTACTTC.

The J gene is TRBJ2-5, the V gene TRBV5-1, with 15 positions matching TRBD2. The CDR3 covers 17 residues. Germline V gene sequence: CDR1 SGHRS, CDR2 YFSETQ. The junction had 8 bases not matched to a gene; V was cut back by 4 bases and J by 4 bases. CDR3 sequence reads: CASSPRTSGRAAETQYF. As DNA, the CDR3 is TGCGCCAGCAGCCCCAGGACTAGCGGGAGGGCCGCAGAGACCCAGTACTTC.

A few counts support this clone. The chain combines TRBV25-1 with TRBJ2-7, with 7 bases lining up with TRBD2. The ends lost 4 bases at V and 0 bases at J; junction bases unmatched: 6. The V gene's germline CDR1 is MGHDK and CDR2 SYGVNS. CDR3 length: 15 amino acids. CDR3 amino acids: CASSARGGSSYEQYF. Here the CDR3 DNA reads TGTGCCAGCAGTGCCCGGGGCGGGAGCTCCTACGAGCAGTACTTC.

The chain couples TRBV6-6 to TRBJ1-5; D is unclear. The CDR3 sequence is 14 residues long. Between the trimmed V and J ends, which lost 6 bases and 2 bases, there was a span of 11 bases. Germline loops: CDR1 MNHNY, CDR2 SVGAGI (reference sequence). DNA for the CDR3: TGTGCCAGCAGATCCGAGTACGGCAATCAGCCCCAGCATTTT. It is translated as CASRSEYGNQPQHF.

A few counts support this clone. CDR3 DNA sequence: TGCGCCAGCAGCTTGGCGGGGGGACAGGGGAGCCCCTACGAGCAGTACTTC. It is translated as CASSLAGGQGSPYEQYF. The rearrangement links TRBV5-1 to TRBJ2-7; 10 nucleotides match TRBD1. Germline CDR1 SGHRS, CDR2 YFSETQ. The CDR3 consists of 17 residues. V trimming: 0 bases; J trimming: 2 bases; junction bases outside the gene matches: 8.

CDR3 region: CASSFTGDRPETQYF. As DNA, the CDR3 is TGCGCCAGCAGCTTTACAGGGGACCGGCCAGAGACCCAGTACTTC. The V call is TRBV5-1, the J call TRBJ2-5, with TRBD1 matching 7 bases. V lost 2 bases and J lost 4; bases outside the gene matches: 8. The CDR3 covers 15 residues. Germline V lookup: CDR1 SGHRS, CDR2 YFSETQ. Using reference TRBV5-1 and TRBJ2-5 for the parts outside the CDR3, the full variable domain is KAGVTQTPRYLIKTRGQQVTLSCSPISGHRSVSWYQQTPGQGLQFLFEYFSETQRNKGNFPGRFSGRQFSNSRSEMNVSTLELGDSALYLCASSFTGDRPETQYFGPGTRLLVL.

This chain uses TRBV6-4 with TRBJ2-1; 7 bases agree with TRBD2. The V and J ends lost 4 bases and 5 bases, in that order; junction bases with no gene match: 8. There are 15 residues in the CDR3. In germline, CDR1 is MRHNA, CDR2 SNTAGT. CDR3 nucleotide sequence: TGTGCCAGCAGTGTTGAGGGCGGGAGCCACAATGAGCAGTTCTTC. It is translated as CASSVEGGSHNEQFF.

The V gene is TRBV7-2, the J gene TRBJ1-3; a possible D gene is TRBD1 (5 bases). The germline V gene has CDR1 SGHTA and CDR2 FQGNSA. The CDR3 consists of 16 residues. Trimming left V 3 bases short and J 3 bases short, with 15 bases between. CDR3 bases: TGTGCCAGCAGCTTGATGCCGGGACTTAGTGGAAACACCATATATTTT. Translated, it gives CASSLMPGLSGNTIYF.

This CDR3 reads CASRDRANTGELFF. The CDR3, as DNA: TGTGCCAGCAGGGACAGGGCGAACACCGGGGAGCTGTTTTTT. The chain uses TRBV28 and TRBJ2-2; 8 bases line up with TRBD1. CDR3 size: 14 residues. Germline CDR1 reads MDHEN; CDR2 reads SYDVKM. V dropped 6 bases and J dropped 0; count of bases not matched to a gene: 0.

Here the CDR3 reads CASSHNAREKLFF. In DNA, the CDR3 is TGCGCCAGCAGCCATAACGCCAGGGAAAAACTGTTTTTT. V and J are TRBV4-1 and TRBJ1-4; no clear D gene. The CDR3 spans 13 residues. Germline V gene lookup returns CDR1 MGHRA and CDR2 YSYEKL. V shed 3 bases and J shed 8 bases, with 10 bases lying between them.

This chain links TRBV28 with TRBJ1-4; D gene ambiguous. V lost 3 bases and J 16 bases, leaving 15 bases between the germline ends. Germline lookup yields CDR1 MDHEN and CDR2 SYDVKM. This CDR3 is 12 amino acids long. The CDR3 sequence is CASSFTGDQGFF. The CDR3 DNA is TGTGCCAGCAGTTTTACGGGAGATCAAGGGTTTTTT.

This chain uses TRBV5-6 with TRBJ1-4; TRBD1 might be the D (6 bases). The V end lost 1 base, the J end lost 1 base, and 11 bases lay between the germline ends. CDR1 and CDR2 from the germline V gene are SGHDT and YYEEEE. The CDR3 covers 16 residues. CDR3 in DNA: TGTGCCAGCAGCTTGACAGGGAAATTAACTAATGAAAAACTGTTTTTT. Amino acid sequence: CASSLTGKLTNEKLFF.

The V and J genes are TRBV4-1 and TRBJ2-7; 7 nucleotides align to TRBD1. Germline trimming cut 2 bases from V and 3 bases from J; bases unmatched to any gene: 13. This CDR3 is 17 amino acids long. Germline V gene lookup returns CDR1 MGHRA and CDR2 YSYEKL. The CDR3 reads CASSQTIWPGTDYEQYF. The CDR3, as DNA: TGCGCCAGCAGCCAAACTATCTGGCCAGGGACAGACTACGAGCAGTACTTC.

The chain combines TRBV11-2 with TRBJ1-1; 9 bases are shared with TRBD1. Germline CDR1 and CDR2: SGHAT and FQNNGV. The CDR3 has 12 amino acids. V shed 5 bases and J 10 bases; nucleotides not matched to a gene: 5. This CDR3 reads CASSPSDRGAFF. The CDR3 bases are TGTGCCAGCAGCCCGTCGGACAGGGGAGCTTTCTTT.

CDR3 loop: CASSEFGLASYNEQFF. CDR3 nucleotide sequence: TGTGCCAGCAGTGAATTCGGGCTAGCGAGCTACAATGAGCAGTTCTTC. The V and J genes are TRBV6-1 and TRBJ2-1; tentatively, D is TRBD2 (6 bases). The CDR3 is 16 amino acids. Between the trimmed V and J ends, which lost 2 bases and 3 bases, there was a span of 14 bases. Germline V gene lookup returns CDR1 MNHNS and CDR2 SASEGT.

The chain uses TRBV11-3 and TRBJ2-3; D is unresolved. The V gene's germline CDR1 is SGHNT and CDR2 YENEEA. This CDR3 is 12 amino acids long. Trimming removed 1 base from V and 4 bases from J, with 3 bases in between. The CDR3 nucleotides read TGTGCCAGCAGCTTAGTAGCAGATACGCAGTATTTT. It yields the protein CASSLVADTQYF. The entire variable domain, with the rest obtained from reference TRBV11-3 and TRBJ2-3, is as follows: EAGVVQSPRYKIIEKKQPVAFWCNPISGHNTLYWYLQNLGQGPELLIRYENEEAVDDSQLPKDRFSAERLKGVDSTLKIQPAELGDSAVYLCASSLVADTQYFGPGTRLTVL.

The J gene is TRBJ2-7, the V gene TRBV5-1; possibly TRBD2 for D (7 bases). V was trimmed by 4 bases and J by 4 bases, leaving 15 bases between them. This CDR3 comprises 14 residues. Germline V lookup: CDR1 SGHRS, CDR2 YFSETQ. CDR3 in DNA: TGCGCCAGCAGCGCGAGGGGGGGCCGATACGAGCAGTACTTC. Translation: CASSARGGRYEQYF. Full variable domain (remainder filled in from reference TRBV5-1 and TRBJ2-7): KAGVTQTPRYLIKTRGQQVTLSCSPISGHRSVSWYQQTPGQGLQFLFEYFSETQRNKGNFPGRFSGRQFSNSRSEMNVSTLELGDSALYLCASSARGGRYEQYFGPGTRLTVT.

The genes are TRBV2 and TRBJ2-2; 9 bases map to TRBD2. Germline CDR1 is SNHLY and CDR2 is FYNNEI. The trim removed 4 bases at V and 4 bases at J, leaving 7 bases unmatched. The CDR3 extends over 16 amino acids. The CDR3 region is CASSVRGLASTGELFF. The CDR3 coding sequence is TGTGCCAGCAGTGTTAGGGGACTAGCCTCCACCGGGGAGCTGTTTTTT.

V gene TRBV4-3 combines with J gene TRBJ2-2, with D unclear. The CDR3 sequence is 14 residues long. Trimming removed 1 base at V and 4 bases at J, with 7 bases between. Per the germline V gene, CDR1 is LGHNA and CDR2 is YSLEER. CDR3: CASSQGRVTGELFF. The CDR3 DNA reads TGCGCCAGCAGCCAAGGCCGGGTCACCGGGGAGCTGTTTTTT.

This clone has ten or more counts. The chain employs TRBV28 and TRBJ1-5; TRBD1 aligns across 8 bases. Germline CDR1 MDHEN, CDR2 SYDVKM. The CDR3 consists of 15 residues. Germline trimming cut 2 bases from V and 6 bases from J; bases unmatched to any gene: 6. The CDR3 DNA sequence: TGTGCCAGCAGTTTACCCGGACAGGGCGGTCAGCCCCAGCATTTT. Protein product: CASSLPGQGGQPQHF.

The chain links TRBV30 to TRBJ1-5; the D gene is possibly TRBD1 (6 bases). The CDR3 is made up of 14 amino acids. Germline CDR1 GTSNPN, CDR2 SVGIG (reference sequence). V shed 3 bases and J shed 3 bases, with 12 bases lying between them. In DNA, the CDR3 is TGTGCCTGGAGGGGGACACTTAACAATCAGCCCCAGCATTTT. Protein sequence: CAWRGTLNNQPQHF.

The rearrangement joins TRBV28 to TRBJ2-7; D is perhaps TRBD2 (6 bases). Germline V CDR1 and CDR2: MDHEN, SYDVKM. V was cut by 8 bases and J by 3 bases, with 14 bases left in between. The CDR3 spans 13 residues. DNA for the CDR3: TGTGCCAGCTGTGGGGACTTGTTCTACGAGCAGTACTTC. Translation: CASCGDLFYEQYF.

The genes are TRBV5-4 and TRBJ1-6; the D is unclear. The germline V and J ends were trimmed by 3 bases and 8 bases, with 18 bases remaining between them. Germline V lookup: CDR1 SGHNT, CDR2 YYREEE (reference sequence). The CDR3 covers 16 residues. The CDR3 DNA is TGTGCCAGCAGCTCCATTGGTGTCGGGAGGCATTCACCCCTCCACTTT. Amino acid sequence: CASSSIGVGRHSPLHF.

The rearrangement uses TRBV5-1 and TRBJ2-2, with D tentatively TRBD1 (6 bases). Germline assignment: CDR1 SGHRS and CDR2 YFSETQ. V lost 3 bases to trimming and J lost 2 bases, with 8 bases between them. The CDR3 loop spans 14 amino acids. Written as DNA, the CDR3 is TGCGCCAGCAGCTGGACAGACAACACCGGGGAGCTGTTTTTT. Protein sequence: CASSWTDNTGELFF.

This clone was seen only once. V and J are TRBV6-5 and TRBJ2-1, with a weak D call TRBD2 (7 bases). CDR1 and CDR2 from the germline V gene are MNHEY and SVGAGI. Trimming cost V 6 bases and J 7 bases, with 16 bases left between them. The CDR3 extends over 14 amino acids. As DNA, the CDR3 is TGTGCCAGCAGGGTTGCGGGGGCGGGTAATGAGCAGTTCTTC. This translates into CASRVAGAGNEQFF.

This clone was observed a handful of times. The chain's CDR3 is CASSPQGAREQFF. The CDR3 region has the DNA TGTGCCAGCAGTCCACAGGGGGCGCGTGAGCAGTTCTTC. The chain uses TRBV5-6 and TRBJ2-1, with 9 bases lining up with TRBD1. The CDR3 has 13 residues. Germline assignment: CDR1 SGHDT and CDR2 YYEEEE. V was clipped by 5 bases and J by 9 bases; unmatched bases: 6.